What follows are 20 T cell receptor beta chains derived from one specimen sequenced in a study of CD8+CD57+ T cells in acquired aplastic anemia. Genomic DNA provided the template from which TCR beta VDJ and CDR3 profiles were obtained. TCRdb itself ran the reads through MiXCR, one entry per CDR3 protein. The sample has about 160,000 distinct CDR3 sequences, 71% seen once. By flow cytometry, patients selected for sequencing had shown an expansion of CD8+CD57+ cells. The sequencing sample was made of sorted CD4+, CD8+, or CD8+CD57+ T cells (not recorded which) from PBMCs. All receptors derive from a human donor with aplastic anemia.

To note about this clonotype: An end of the junction does not agree with germline; a read error may underlie this. The V and J genes are TRBV7-7 and TRBJ2-5; a weak D match, TRBD1 (6 bases). Germline V lookup: CDR1 SSHAT, CDR2 FNYEAQ (reference sequence). CDR3 length: 15 residues. In DNA, the CDR3 is TGTGCTAGCAGCTTAGTTGCCCAGGGGACGGAGACCCAGTACTTC. Protein sequence: CASSLVAQGTETQYF.

The genes are TRBV7-7 and TRBJ2-7, with a possible D match to TRBD2 (7 bases). Germline values: CDR1 SSHAT, CDR2 FNYEAQ (reference sequence). Trimming took off 1 base at V and 1 base at J, with 11 bases between the two ends. CDR3 length: 15 residues. The CDR3 nucleotides read TGTGCCAGCAGCTTAGGCGGGGGCTTTTCCTACGAGCAGTACTTC. Its translation is CASSLGGGFSYEQYF.

DNA of the CDR3: TGTGCCAGCAGCTTAAGCGGACAGGGGGGGGGCGGCTACACCTTC. This gives the protein CASSLSGQGGGGYTF. V and J are TRBV7-9 and TRBJ1-2; 10 nucleotides align to TRBD1. The J segment lost 8 bases and the V segment lost 2 bases, leaving 8 bases of the junction unmatched. The germline V gene encodes CDR1 SEHNR and CDR2 FQNEAQ (reference sequence). The CDR3 is 15 amino acids.

The chain combines TRBV2 with TRBJ1-5, with a weak D call TRBD1 (5 bases). With 6 bases removed from V and 6 bases from J, the gap between germline ends came to 18 bases. Germline V gene lookup returns CDR1 SNHLY and CDR2 FYNNEI. This CDR3 has 15 residues. This CDR3 is CASRGGTAKGQPQHF. As DNA, the CDR3 is TGTGCCAGCAGGGGGGGGACGGCGAAAGGTCAGCCCCAGCATTTT.

This clonotype was seen a few times. The chain's CDR3 is CAIFAGGLDTEAFF. CDR3 nucleotide sequence: TGTGCCATCTTCGCTGGTGGGTTGGACACTGAAGCTTTCTTT. The V and J genes are TRBV10-3 and TRBJ1-1; D not resolved. V was shortened by 8 bases and J by 3 bases, with 16 bases between the two germline ends. Germline V gene data show CDR1 as ENHRY and CDR2 as SYGVKD. The CDR3 is 14 amino acids.

V is TRBV19 and J is TRBJ2-7; TRBD2 aligns across 8 bases. The CDR3 has 16 amino acids. In germline, CDR1 is LNHDA, CDR2 SQIVND (reference sequence). Unmatched junction bases numbered 11, after V lost 5 bases and J lost 2 bases. This CDR3 reads CASSLRSGGDPYEQYF. The CDR3 region has the DNA TGTGCCAGTAGTCTCCGAAGCGGGGGAGATCCCTACGAGCAGTACTTC.

The chain recombines TRBV5-1 with TRBJ1-1; 9 bases agree with TRBD1. The CDR3 consists of 15 residues. J was trimmed by 4 bases and V by 0 bases; bases with no gene match: 4. The germline CDR1 and CDR2 sequences are SGHRS and YFSETQ. The CDR3 coding sequence is TGCGCCAGCAGCTTGGAAACAGGGGGCTTCACTGAAGCTTTCTTT. Protein product: CASSLETGGFTEAFF.

This sequence joins TRBV29-1 and TRBJ1-2; 8 bases are shared with TRBD1. Germline loops: CDR1 SQVTM, CDR2 ANQGSEA. The CDR3 loop spans 14 amino acids. V shed 4 bases and J 3 bases; nucleotides not matched to a gene: 7. In DNA form, the CDR3 reads TGCAGCGTTGTTCTAACAGGGGGGGACTATGGCTACACCTTC. Protein sequence: CSVVLTGGDYGYTF.

The chain joins TRBV7-6 to TRBJ1-5, with TRBD1 identical over 8 bases. CDR3 length equals 15 residues. CDR1 SGHVS and CDR2 FNYEAQ come from the germline V gene. Trimming cost V 7 bases and J 1 base; bases outside gene matches: 6. In DNA form, the CDR3 reads TGTGCCAGCAAAGGACAGGGAGGAAGCAATCAGCCCCAGCATTTT. The encoded protein is CASKGQGGSNQPQHF.

The chain combines TRBV10-1 with TRBJ2-7; TRBD1 agrees at 8 bases. Germline CDR1 WNHNN, CDR2 SYGVQD (reference sequence). The CDR3 is 15 amino acids. With 3 bases clipped from V and 2 bases from J, the junction kept 6 bases outside the gene matches. The CDR3: CASSEDRGVPYEQYF. CDR3 nucleotide sequence: TGCGCCAGCAGTGAAGACAGGGGAGTTCCCTACGAGCAGTACTTC.

The chain carries TRBV11-3 and TRBJ2-1, with D tentatively TRBD1 (8 bases). Per the germline V gene, CDR1 is SGHNT and CDR2 is YENEEA. V lost 2 bases and J 6 bases, leaving 14 bases between the germline ends. There are 15 residues in the CDR3. The CDR3 here is CASSLTQGGSNEQFF. The CDR3 DNA reads TGTGCCAGCAGCTTAACACAGGGGGGGAGCAATGAGCAGTTCTTC.

This rearrangement joins TRBV2 to TRBJ1-5; perhaps TRBD1 as D (6 bases). Trimming cost V 9 bases and J 6 bases, with 15 bases left between them. The CDR3 spans 13 residues. Looked up from germline, CDR1 is SNHLY and CDR2 is FYNNEI. The CDR3, as DNA: TGTGCCAGTAGGCGGGGGGGCCCTCAGCCCCAGCATTTT. It specifies CASRRGGPQPQHF.

The chain is built from TRBV19 and TRBJ2-5; no reliable D call. The CDR3 loop spans 11 amino acids. Germline V lookup: CDR1 LNHDA, CDR2 SQIVND (reference sequence). Trimming removed 5 bases at V and 9 bases at J, with 10 bases between. The CDR3 protein is CASSYEVAQYF. CDR3 nucleotides: TGTGCCAGTAGTTACGAAGTGGCCCAGTACTTC.

CDR3 coding DNA: TGTGCCAGCAGTTTAATTTTCCCAGGAGATAACTATGGCTACACCTTC. Its translation: CASSLIFPGDNYGYTF. V gene TRBV6-4 combines with J gene TRBJ1-2; no definite D call. V lost 5 bases and J 1 base, leaving 17 bases between the germline ends. Germline V gene sequence: CDR1 MRHNA, CDR2 SNTAGT. This CDR3 region has 16 residues.

The chain links TRBV20-1 to TRBJ2-3; tentative D call: TRBD1 (6 bases). Germline V gives CDR1 DFQATT, CDR2 SNEGSKA (reference sequence). The length of the CDR3 is 15 residues. The V gene lost 1 base and the J gene lost 9 bases, with 20 bases spanning the gap. This CDR3 is CSARGRNLGTWTQYF. CDR3 nucleotides: TGCAGTGCTAGAGGACGGAACTTGGGGACATGGACGCAGTATTTT.

The CDR3 nucleotides are TGTGCCAGCAGCTTAGGTGGGACACAGTACGAGCAGTACTTC. This sequence encodes CASSLGGTQYEQYF. V is TRBV7-9 and J is TRBJ2-7; D perhaps matches TRBD1 (6 bases). V was cut by 1 base and J by 4 bases, with 11 bases left in between. The CDR3 totals 14 residues. Germline V lookup: CDR1 SEHNR, CDR2 FQNEAQ (reference sequence).

The chain joins TRBV20-1 to TRBJ2-1; TRBD1 matches at 11 bases. V dropped 6 bases and J dropped 10; count of bases not matched to a gene: 5. The CDR3 covers 12 residues. In germline, CDR1 is DFQATT, CDR2 SNEGSKA (reference sequence). The CDR3: CSAGQGAREQFF. The CDR3 region has the DNA TGCAGTGCAGGACAGGGGGCAAGGGAGCAGTTCTTC.

The chain combines TRBV6-2 or TRBV6-3 with TRBJ1-1; D unclear. Germline CDR1 reads MNHEY; CDR2 reads SVGEGT. V lost 5 bases, J lost 2 bases, and 9 bases lay in between. This CDR3 is built from 13 residues. The CDR3 DNA follows: TGTGCCAGCAGTAGGACGATCAACACTGAAGCTTTCTTT. It encodes CASSRTINTEAFF.

V and J are TRBV7-9 and TRBJ2-6, with D perhaps being TRBD1 or TRBD2 (5 bases each). This CDR3 has 15 amino acids. The germline V gene encodes CDR1 SEHNR and CDR2 FQNEAQ (reference sequence). V lost 5 bases, J lost 1 base, and 9 bases lay in between. The CDR3 protein is CASSPRGSGANVLTF. The CDR3 nucleotides are TGTGCCAGCAGCCCGAGGGGTTCTGGGGCCAACGTCCTGACTTTC.

V is TRBV12-3 or TRBV12-4 and J is TRBJ1-1; D remains unclear. V gave up 3 bases and J gave up 10 bases, with 9 bases separating them. This CDR3 contains 11 residues. CDR3 sequence reads: CASSFRYAAFF. The CDR3 nucleotides are TGTGCCAGCAGTTTCAGATACGCAGCTTTCTTT.